The 19 T cell receptor beta chains in this list originate from one sample, sequenced in a study of B cell selection in AIRE deficiency (dated by TCRdb to between 2019 and 2020). The library came from the immunoSEQ multiplex PCR assay. TCRdb's version of the immuneACCESS table is confined to in-frame rearrangements and falls short of the full clone set. An unresolved V gene accounts for under half of the shortfall where checked; the remainder is of unknown origin. The sample table lists 20,000 to 25,000 clones, around 97% of them with a count of one. The ten largest account for 0.17% of the sample. Conventional CD4 T cells were sorted as cells that were CD4+CD127+. The specimen was conventional CD4+ T cells sorted from PBMCs. Receptors originate from a human donor with AIRE deficiency.

The gene calls are TRBV7-9 and TRBJ2-1, with D hard to call. Germline values: CDR1 SEHNR, CDR2 FQNEAQ (reference sequence). Trimming pared 4 bases from V and 7 bases from J, leaving 5 bases between. The CDR3 is 11 residues long. This CDR3 reads CASSSINEQFF. The CDR3 DNA is TGTGCCAGCAGCTCGATAAATGAGCAGTTCTTC.

This clone was observed a few times. The chain has TRBV6-1 and TRBJ1-1; a weak D match, TRBD1 (6 bases). The V end was cut by 2 bases, the J end by 6 bases, with 10 bases between. This CDR3 has 13 residues. Looked up from germline, CDR1 is MNHNS and CDR2 is SASEGT. DNA for the CDR3: TGTGCCAGCAGTGAATGGCCAGGGGCTGAAGCTTTCTTT. Its protein is CASSEWPGAEAFF.

This sequence joins TRBV4-3 and TRBJ2-3; TRBD2 aligns across 11 bases. This CDR3 comprises 18 residues. Germline CDR1 reads LGHNA; CDR2 reads YSLEER. V lost 0 bases to trimming and J lost 3 bases; unmatched junction nucleotides: 8. Here the CDR3 DNA reads TGCGCCAGCAGCCAAGATCTCGAGCTAGCGGGAGGAACAGATACGCAGTATTTT. This sequence encodes CASSQDLELAGGTDTQYF.

The chain joins TRBV5-1 to TRBJ2-7, with D perhaps being TRBD1 or TRBD2 (6 bases each). Deletions cut 4 bases from V and 5 bases from J, with 16 bases between. CDR3 length equals 14 residues. Germline V gene lookup returns CDR1 SGHRS and CDR2 YFSETQ. CDR3 amino acids: CASSGVGGVDEQYF. The CDR3 DNA follows: TGCGCCAGCAGCGGGGTGGGGGGCGTCGACGAGCAGTACTTC.

The chain combines TRBV15 with TRBJ2-3; unclear D gene. Germline V lookup: CDR1 LNHNV, CDR2 YYDKDF (reference sequence). The CDR3 is made up of 16 amino acids. Trimming removed 6 bases from V and 2 bases from J, with 18 bases in between. CDR3: CATRLMDLRFTDTQYF. As DNA, the CDR3 is TGTGCCACCAGATTGATGGATTTGCGGTTCACAGATACGCAGTATTTT.

The V gene is TRBV11-3, the J gene TRBJ2-6; TRBD1 might be the D (5 bases). Trimming pared 5 bases from V and 0 bases from J, leaving 14 bases between. Germline V CDR1 and CDR2: SGHNT, YENEEA. The CDR3 has 17 amino acids. DNA of the CDR3: TGTGCCAGCAGCCCCTTTACAGGACCCTCTGGGGCCAACGTCCTGACTTTC. Residues: CASSPFTGPSGANVLTF. Using reference TRBV11-3 and TRBJ2-6 for the parts outside the CDR3, the full variable domain is EAGVVQSPRYKIIEKKQPVAFWCNPISGHNTLYWYLQNLGQGPELLIRYENEEAVDDSQLPKDRFSAERLKGVDSTLKIQPAELGDSAVYLCASSPFTGPSGANVLTFGAGSRLTVL.

The chain is built from TRBV2 and TRBJ1-2; D is ambiguous. CDR3 length equals 13 residues. Trimming removed 5 bases at V and 4 bases at J, with 11 bases between. The V gene's germline CDR1 is SNHLY and CDR2 FYNNEI. The CDR3 sequence is CASSTGRSYGYTF. CDR3 coding DNA: TGTGCCAGCAGTACCGGACGGTCCTATGGCTACACCTTC.

The V and J genes are TRBV28 and TRBJ2-5; TRBD1 is a possible D gene (6 bases). The CDR3 consists of 16 residues. V gave up 3 bases and J gave up 2 bases, with 16 bases separating them. The germline gives CDR1 MDHEN, CDR2 SYDVKM. The CDR3 region has the DNA TGTGCCAGCAGTTTGCCCGGGACGGGGACACAAGAGACCCAGTACTTC. This translates into CASSLPGTGTQETQYF.

CDR3 loop: CAISVELGETQYF. DNA of the CDR3: TGTGCCATCAGTGTAGAACTTGGGGAGACCCAGTACTTC. V is TRBV10-3 and J is TRBJ2-5, with D unresolved. The V and J ends lost 4 bases and 5 bases respectively, with 11 bases between them. This CDR3 has 13 amino acids. Germline CDR1 and CDR2: ENHRY and SYGVKD.

This chain connects TRBV2 to TRBJ2-1, with D hard to call. The CDR3 consists of 11 residues. Per germline, CDR1 SNHLY and CDR2 FYNNEI. The V end was cut by 4 bases, the J end by 6 bases, with 4 bases between. CDR3 in amino acids: CASSGLNEQFF. The DNA of the CDR3 is TGTGCCAGCAGTGGCCTCAATGAGCAGTTCTTC.

The chain recombines TRBV19 with TRBJ1-1; D is perhaps TRBD1 (5 bases). The V end was cut by 0 bases, the J end by 3 bases, with 11 bases between. This CDR3 has 15 residues. Germline CDR1 reads LNHDA; CDR2 reads SQIVND (reference sequence). CDR3 sequence (DNA): TGTGCCAGTAGTATAGAACGGGGGAAGTACACTGAAGCTTTCTTT. It codes for CASSIERGKYTEAFF.

The chain combines TRBV29-1 with TRBJ1-1, with D possibly TRBD1 on 5 matching bases. The CDR3 is 11 amino acids. The germline V gene encodes CDR1 SQVTM and CDR2 ANQGSEA. V lost 7 bases and J 3 bases, leaving 9 bases between the germline ends. The CDR3 is CSGRGDTEAFF. As DNA, the CDR3 is TGCAGCGGGCGAGGGGACACTGAAGCTTTCTTT.

The rearrangement joins TRBV5-5 to TRBJ2-7; the D is unclear. V was pared by 0 bases and J by 3 bases, with 4 bases between. The CDR3 consists of 12 residues. Germline values: CDR1 SGHKS, CDR2 YYEKEE (reference sequence). The CDR3: CASSLVSYEQYF. The CDR3 DNA reads TGTGCCAGCAGCTTGGTTAGCTACGAGCAGTACTTC.

The chain combines TRBV27 with TRBJ1-6; D is uncertain. Germline CDR1 reads MNHEY; CDR2 reads SMNVEV (reference sequence). There are 19 residues in the CDR3. The ends were cut back, 5 bases at V and 7 bases at J, with 27 bases in the middle. The CDR3 bases are TGTGCCAGCAGTATTATACCCACGAGACGGCTTAATAGGAATTCACCCCTCCACTTT. Amino acid sequence: CASSIIPTRRLNRNSPLHF.

Only one count was recorded for this clone. The rearrangement links TRBV2 to TRBJ2-3; D is undetermined. Germline V gene sequence: CDR1 SNHLY, CDR2 FYNNEI. V shed 8 bases and J shed 0 bases, with 21 bases lying between them. CDR3 size: 17 residues. The chain's CDR3 is CASSGRKVTTSTDTQYF. The CDR3 DNA sequence: TGTGCCAGCTCGGGCAGGAAGGTGACAACTAGCACAGATACGCAGTATTTT.

The chain is built from TRBV10-2 and TRBJ1-5; D is unclear. Trimming shortened V by 8 bases and J by 7 bases, and 15 bases separated the two germline ends. CDR1 is WSHSY, CDR2 SAAADI, per germline. The CDR3 length is 13 residues. The CDR3 protein is CASAKAPPQPQHF. DNA for the CDR3: TGCGCCAGCGCAAAAGCCCCTCCCCAGCCCCAGCATTTT.

V gene TRBV28 combines with J gene TRBJ1-5; D uncertain. V lost 6 bases and J lost 0, with 9 bases in between. Germline values: CDR1 MDHEN, CDR2 SYDVKM. CDR3 length equals 14 residues. The CDR3 sequence: CASSGAYSNQPQHF. CDR3 bases: TGTGCCAGCAGCGGAGCTTATAGCAATCAGCCCCAGCATTTT.

The genes are TRBV28 and TRBJ1-6; D is undetermined. The CDR3 extends over 10 amino acids. V lost 9 bases, J lost 9 bases, and 6 bases lay in between. In germline, CDR1 is MDHEN, CDR2 SYDVKM. CDR3 bases: TGTGCCAGTCACGGTTCACCCCTCCACTTT. Translated, it gives CASHGSPLHF.

The chain couples TRBV5-4 to TRBJ1-6; D remains unclear. Trimming left V 1 base short and J 7 bases short, with 9 bases between. Germline V gene data show CDR1 as SGHNT and CDR2 as YYREEE (reference sequence). The CDR3 contains 14 residues. For the CDR3, the DNA is TGTGCCAGCAGCTTGTCAGATGCGAATTCACCCCTCCACTTT. It is translated as CASSLSDANSPLHF.